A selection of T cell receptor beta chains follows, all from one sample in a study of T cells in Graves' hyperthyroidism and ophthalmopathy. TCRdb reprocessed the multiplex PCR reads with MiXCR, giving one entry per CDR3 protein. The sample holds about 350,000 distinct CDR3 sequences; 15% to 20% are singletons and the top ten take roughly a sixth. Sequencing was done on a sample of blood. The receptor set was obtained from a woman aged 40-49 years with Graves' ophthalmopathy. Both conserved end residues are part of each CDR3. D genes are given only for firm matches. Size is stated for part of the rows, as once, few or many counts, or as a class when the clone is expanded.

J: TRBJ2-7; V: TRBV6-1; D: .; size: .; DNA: TGTGCCGGGCGGGACGACCTATACGAGCAGTACTTC; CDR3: CAGRDDLYEQYF
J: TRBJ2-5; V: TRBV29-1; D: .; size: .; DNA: TGCAGCGGATGGCGGACCCTGCAAGAGACCCAGTACTTC; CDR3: CSGWRTLQETQYF
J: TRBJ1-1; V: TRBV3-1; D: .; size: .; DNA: TGTGCCAGCAGCCAAGGGGGTCCAAAAGCTTTCTTT; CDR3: CASSQGGPKAFF
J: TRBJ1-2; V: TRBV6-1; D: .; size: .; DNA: TGTGCCAGCAGAGTCGGTCCCGGGTCGACTGGCTACACCTTC; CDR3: CASRVGPGSTGYTF
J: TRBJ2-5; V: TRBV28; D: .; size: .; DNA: TGTGCCAGCAGTCGGAGAGGGCTGGAGACCCAGTACTTC; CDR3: CASSRRGLETQYF
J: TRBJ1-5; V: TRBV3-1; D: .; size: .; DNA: TGTGCCAGCAGCTCCCAGCCCAATACTAATCAGCCCCAGCATTTT; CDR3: CASSSQPNTNQPQHF
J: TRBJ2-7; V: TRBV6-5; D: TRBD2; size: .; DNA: TGTGCCAGCAGTTTAGCGGGAGAGGCCTACGAGCGGTACTTC; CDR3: CASSLAGEAYERYF
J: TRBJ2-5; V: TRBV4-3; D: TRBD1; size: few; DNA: TGCGCCAGCAGCCAGGGGCCCGGGACAGGGAGGCAAGAGACCCAGTACTTC; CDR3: CASSQGPGTGRQETQYF
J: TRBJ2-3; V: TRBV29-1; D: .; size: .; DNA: TGCAGCGTTGAAGGGTATACGCAGTATTTT; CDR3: CSVEGYTQYF
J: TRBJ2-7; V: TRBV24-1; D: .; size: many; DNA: TGTGCCACCAGTGACCAGCCGGCGGCAGGAGGGTCTTGGGAGCAGTACTTC; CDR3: CATSDQPAAGGSWEQYF
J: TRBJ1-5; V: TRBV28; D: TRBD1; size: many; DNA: TGTGCCAGCATTGACAGGGGGAATCAGCCCCAGCATTTT; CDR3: CASIDRGNQPQHF
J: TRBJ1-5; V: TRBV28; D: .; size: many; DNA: TGTGCCAGCAGCCGGGACGTGGGCAATCAGCCCCAGCATTTT; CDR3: CASSRDVGNQPQHF
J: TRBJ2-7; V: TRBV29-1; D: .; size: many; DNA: TGCAGCGTTGAGACAGGTCTAGGCGAGCAGTACTTC; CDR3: CSVETGLGEQYF
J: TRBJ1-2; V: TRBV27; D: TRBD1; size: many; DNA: TGTGCCAGCAATCCCAGCGGGACAGGGGGCAGTTGGGGGAATGGCTACACCTTC; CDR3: CASNPSGTGGSWGNGYTF
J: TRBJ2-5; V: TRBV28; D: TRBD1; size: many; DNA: TGTGCCAGCACAATCGGACAGGGGGCTACGGAGACCCAGTACTTC; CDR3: CASTIGQGATETQYF
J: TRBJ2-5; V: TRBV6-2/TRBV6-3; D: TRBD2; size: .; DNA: TGTGCCAGCAGCTTCCCGACTAGCGGGAGTTCCGAGACCCAGTACTTC; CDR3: CASSFPTSGSSETQYF
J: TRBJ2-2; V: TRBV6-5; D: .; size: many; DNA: TGTGCCAGCAGTTACGTACAGGGTAGCACCGGGGAGCTGTTTTTT; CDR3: CASSYVQGSTGELFF
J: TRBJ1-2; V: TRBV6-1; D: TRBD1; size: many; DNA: TGTGCCAGCAGTGGGGACAGGGGGTATGGCTACACCTTC; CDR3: CASSGDRGYGYTF
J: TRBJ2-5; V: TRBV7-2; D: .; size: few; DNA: TGTGCCAGCAGCTTGCGTATTGGGGAGACCCAGTACTTC; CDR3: CASSLRIGETQYF
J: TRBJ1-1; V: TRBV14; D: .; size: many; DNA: TGTGCCAGCAGCCAAGGGACCTTGAGGTACACTGAAGCTTTCTTT; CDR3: CASSQGTLRYTEAFF
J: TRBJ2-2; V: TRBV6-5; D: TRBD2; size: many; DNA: TGTGCCAGCAGTTACTCGACTACTAGCGGTCCCACCGGGGAGCTGTTTTTT; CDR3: CASSYSTTSGPTGELFF
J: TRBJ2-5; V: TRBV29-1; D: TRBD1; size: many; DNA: TGCAGCGTTGATCGGGACAGGGTGGAGACCCAGTACTTC; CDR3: CSVDRDRVETQYF
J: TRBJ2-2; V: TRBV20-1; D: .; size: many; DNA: TGCAGTGCTAGGGCCGGGGAGCTGTTTTTT; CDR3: CSARAGELFF
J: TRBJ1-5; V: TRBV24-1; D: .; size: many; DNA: TGTGCCACCAGTGAGGGGGTCAATCAGCCCCAGCATTTT; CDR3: CATSEGVNQPQHF
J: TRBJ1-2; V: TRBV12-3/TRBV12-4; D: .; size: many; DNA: TGTGCCAGCAGTCCTCCGGGGGGGTACAACTATGGCTACACCTTC; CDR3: CASSPPGGYNYGYTF
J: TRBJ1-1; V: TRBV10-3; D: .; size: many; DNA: TGTGCCATCAGTAGAGACAGTTTAAACACTGAAGCTTTCTTT; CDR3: CAISRDSLNTEAFF
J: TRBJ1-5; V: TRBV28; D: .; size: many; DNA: TGTGCCAGCAGTTGGAGACAGACTAGCAATCAGCCCCAGCATTTT; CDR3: CASSWRQTSNQPQHF